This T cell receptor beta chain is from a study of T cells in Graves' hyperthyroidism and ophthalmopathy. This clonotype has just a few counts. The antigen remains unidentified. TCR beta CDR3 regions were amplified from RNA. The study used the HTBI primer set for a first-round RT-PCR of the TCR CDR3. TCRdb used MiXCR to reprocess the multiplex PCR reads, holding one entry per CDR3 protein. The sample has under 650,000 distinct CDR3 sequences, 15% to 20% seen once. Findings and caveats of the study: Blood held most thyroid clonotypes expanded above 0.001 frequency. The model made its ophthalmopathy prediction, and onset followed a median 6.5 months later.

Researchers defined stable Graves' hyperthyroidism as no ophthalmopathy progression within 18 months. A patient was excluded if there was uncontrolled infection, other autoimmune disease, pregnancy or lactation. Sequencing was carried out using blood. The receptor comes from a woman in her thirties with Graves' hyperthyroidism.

CDR3 bases: TGTGCCAGCAGTGAATTAGGATGGAGGACTCAAGAGACCCAGTACTTC. Translated, it gives CASSELGWRTQETQYF. The chain carries TRBV6-1 and TRBJ2-5; tentatively, D is TRBD2 (5 bases). Germline loops: CDR1 MNHNS, CDR2 SASEGT. The ends were cut back, 2 bases at V and 2 bases at J, with 15 bases in the middle. CDR3 size: 16 residues.